The clone carrying this TCR beta chain was counted a few times. The data are from a study of blood T cell repertoires in COVID-19. Trimming at V came to 6 bases and at J to 1 base, leaving 6 bases not matched to a gene. The CDR3 is 15 residues long. Germline CDR1 and CDR2: KGHSH and LQKENI. Repertoires were generated with immunoSEQ multiplex PCR, while TCRdb's copy carries only in-frame clones and drops some. Of 150,000 to 200,000 clones listed, under 80% are singletons. This clonotype was sampled from a woman older than 75 with acute or convalescent COVID-19. The sample consisted of peripheral blood. The chain joins TRBV18 to TRBJ2-5; 9 nucleotides align to TRBD1. CDR3 sequence: CASSLTGQGQETQYF. CDR3 bases: TGTGCCAGCTCTCTAACGGGACAGGGCCAAGAGACCCAGTACTTC.